This T cell receptor beta chain emerged from a study of blood T cell repertoires in COVID-19. Study-level background: Sites across the United States, Italy and Spain contributed samples from acute and convalescent COVID-19. Nucleic acid was either cDNA or gDNA, and it came from T cells, B-cell-depleted T cells, or PBMCs.

Source study methods: Reference gene primer amplification gave estimated nucleated cell counts. Clones were read by immunoSEQ multiplex PCR, and TCRdb kept only the in-frame ones, dropping some. V and J calls and clone size come straight from that table; D and trimming were deduced from the DNA. Altogether about 130,000 clones are present, roughly nine tenths being singletons, with the ten largest covering 3.7%. This TCR was recovered from a man between 50 and 59 years old with active COVID-19. The sample was peripheral blood.

The CDR3 nucleotides are TGTGCCAGCAGCGGCGGGGGGCGAACCTACAATGAGCAGTTCTTC. Its protein is CASSGGGRTYNEQFF. The V call is TRBV13, the J call TRBJ2-1; 8 nucleotides agree with TRBD2. Trimming took 5 bases from V and 2 from J; bases not matched to a gene: 5. Looked up from germline, CDR1 is PRHDT and CDR2 is FYEKMQ (reference sequence). The CDR3 length is 15 residues.